Shown below are 8 T cell receptor beta chains from a single sample sequenced in a study of T-cell reconstitution after alpha-beta-depleted transplantation in children. The TCRbeta library was prepared with unique molecular identifiers. TCRdb ran MiXCR on the PCR reads and lists one entry per CDR3 protein. Of around 400,000 distinct CDR3 sequences in the sample, approximately 11% were seen once. Sequencing was performed on PBMCs from the stem cell graft donor, taken from the stem cell graft. The receptors here all came from a human donor who donated a stem cell graft to a child with acute myeloid leukemia.

This clonotype was recorded a few times. This CDR3 is CASRSGPQPDTQYF. Here the CDR3 DNA reads TGTGCCAGCAGATCGGGACCCCAACCAGATACGCAGTATTTT. The V gene is TRBV12-3 or TRBV12-4, the J gene TRBJ2-3, with D possibly called TRBD1 or TRBD2 (5 bases each). V lost 6 bases and J 4 bases, leaving 14 bases between the germline ends. This CDR3 spans 14 amino acids.

The J gene is TRBJ2-4, the V gene TRBV5-1; 7 nucleotides line up with TRBD1. V lost 0 bases, J lost 6 bases, and 3 bases stayed unmatched. This CDR3 spans 14 amino acids. The germline gives CDR1 SGHRS, CDR2 YFSETQ. The CDR3 protein is CASSLGDSPNIQYF. DNA of the CDR3: TGCGCCAGCAGCTTGGGGGACAGCCCAAACATTCAGTACTTC.

The rearrangement joins TRBV7-9 to TRBJ2-5; TRBD1 matches at 10 bases. Per the germline V gene, CDR1 is SEHNR and CDR2 is FQNEAQ (reference sequence). J lost 2 bases, V lost 5 bases, and 5 bases had no gene match. The length of the CDR3 is 15 residues. The CDR3 region is CASSPDRGGQETQYF. The CDR3 coding sequence is TGTGCCAGCAGCCCGGACAGGGGGGGGCAAGAGACCCAGTACTTC. The full variable domain, with the rest looked up from reference TRBV7-9 and TRBJ2-5, is DTGVSQNPRHKITKRGQNVTFRCDPISEHNRLYWYRQTLGQGPEFLTYFQNEAQLEKSRLLSDRFSAERPKGSFSTLEIQRTEQGDSAMYLCASSPDRGGQETQYFGPGTRLLVL.

This sequence joins TRBV6-1 and TRBJ2-7; a weak D match, TRBD1 (5 bases). Trimming stripped 6 bases from V and 6 bases from J, with 12 bases between. Germline CDR1 MNHNS, CDR2 SASEGT. The CDR3 spans 12 residues. In nucleotides, the CDR3 is TGTGCCAGCAGCGCAGGGTTCGGCGAGCAGTACGTC. It yields the protein CASSAGFGEQYV.

The CDR3 DNA follows: TGTGCCAGCAGCTTGACTAGCGGGGGGCCGCTCCAGCAGTTCTTC. This translates into CASSLTSGGPLQQFF. This chain joins TRBV7-3 and TRBJ2-1; 13 bases map to TRBD2. J lost 11 bases, V lost 3 bases, and 7 bases had no gene match. The CDR3 contains 15 residues. CDR1 SGHTA and CDR2 FQGTGA come from the germline V gene.

The sample holds a few counts of this clonotype. J is TRBJ1-3 and V is TRBV15, with 11 nucleotides matching TRBD1. The germline gives CDR1 LNHNV, CDR2 YYDKDF (reference sequence). V lost 5 bases to trimming and J lost 0 bases; unmatched junction nucleotides: 9. This CDR3 is 18 amino acids long. CDR3 in DNA: TGTGCCACCAGCGCAGGGACAGGGGGAGTTTACTCTGGAAACACCATATATTTT. This encodes CATSAGTGGVYSGNTIYF.

This clonotype was seen repeatedly, ten times or more. This sequence joins TRBV29-1 and TRBJ1-1; D is undetermined. Between the trimmed V and J ends, which lost 3 bases and 6 bases, there was a span of 11 bases. The germline V gene encodes CDR1 SQVTM and CDR2 ANQGSEA. The CDR3 contains 12 residues. Here the CDR3 reads CSVDRTGAEAFF. The DNA of the CDR3 is TGCAGCGTTGATCGTACCGGGGCTGAAGCTTTCTTT.

This clonotype was found a few times. This sequence joins TRBV5-1 and TRBJ2-2, with 8 bases that match TRBD1. The CDR3 length is 15 residues. With V trimmed by 4 bases and J by 0 bases, 2 bases remained unmatched. The germline V gene encodes CDR1 SGHRS and CDR2 YFSETQ. Here the CDR3 DNA reads TGCGCCAGCAGCAAGGACAGGGCGAACACCGGGGAGCTGTTTTTT. It specifies CASSKDRANTGELFF.